This record covers a single TCR beta chain. The naive CD8 fraction comprised CD45RO-negative cells positively selected for CCR7 and excluded terminally differentiated effector memory CD45RA+ cells. Assay used: immunoSEQ multiplex PCR; TCRdb lists only in-frame clones, some missing. The data contain about 580,000 clones, nearly 98% of them singletons. Germline V gene data show CDR1 as PRHDT and CDR2 as FYEKMQ (reference sequence). Trimming took 1 base from V and 2 from J; bases not matched to a gene: 5. The length of the CDR3 is 16 residues. This sample stems from a study of shared clonotypes between healthy human individuals.

The sequence was collected from a man aged 25-45 years in good health. This sequence joins TRBV13 and TRBJ2-7, with 10 bases matching TRBD2. The sample consisted of naive CD8+ T cells sorted from blood. CDR3 nucleotides: TGTGCCAGCAGCTTAGTACCTAGCGGGAGAGCCTACGAGCAGTACTTC. Residues: CASSLVPSGRAYEQYF. The full variable domain, completed using reference TRBV13 and TRBJ2-7, is AAGVIQSPRHLIKEKRETATLKCYPIPRHDTVYWYQQGPGQDPQFLISFYEKMQSDKGSIPDRFSAQQFSDYHSELNMSSLELGDSALYFCASSLVPSGRAYEQYFGPGTRLTVT.